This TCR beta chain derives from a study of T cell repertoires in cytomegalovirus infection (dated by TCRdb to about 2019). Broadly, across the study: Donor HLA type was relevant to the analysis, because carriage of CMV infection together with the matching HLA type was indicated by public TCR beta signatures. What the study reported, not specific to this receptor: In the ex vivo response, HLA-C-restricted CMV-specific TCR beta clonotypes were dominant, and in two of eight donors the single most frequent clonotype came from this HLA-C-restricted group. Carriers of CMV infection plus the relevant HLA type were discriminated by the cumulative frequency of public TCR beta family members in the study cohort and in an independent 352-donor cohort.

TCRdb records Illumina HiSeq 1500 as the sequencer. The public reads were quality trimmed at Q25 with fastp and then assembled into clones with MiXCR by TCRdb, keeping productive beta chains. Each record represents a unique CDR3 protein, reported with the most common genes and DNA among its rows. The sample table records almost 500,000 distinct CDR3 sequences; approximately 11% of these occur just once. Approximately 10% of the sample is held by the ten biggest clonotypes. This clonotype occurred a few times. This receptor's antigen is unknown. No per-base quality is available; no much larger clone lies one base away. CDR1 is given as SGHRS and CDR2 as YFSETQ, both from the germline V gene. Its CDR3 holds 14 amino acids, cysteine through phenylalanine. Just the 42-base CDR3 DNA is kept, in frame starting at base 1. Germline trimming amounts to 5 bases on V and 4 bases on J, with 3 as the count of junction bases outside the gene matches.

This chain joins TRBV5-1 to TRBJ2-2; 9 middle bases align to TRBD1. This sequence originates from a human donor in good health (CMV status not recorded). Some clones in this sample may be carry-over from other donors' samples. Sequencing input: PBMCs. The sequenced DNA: TGCGCCAGCAGATTACAGGGGGCCACCGGGGAGCTGTTTTTT. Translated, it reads CASRLQGATGELFF.